This T cell receptor beta chain was identified in a study of T cell responses to AZD1222 COVID-19 vaccine. Generated by immunoSEQ multiplex PCR, the TCRdb table keeps only in-frame clones and is missing some. The sample has about 120,000 clones, 90% seen once. The CDR3 contains 13 residues. V dropped 3 bases and J dropped 2 bases, with 7 bases sitting between them. This specimen consisted of peripheral blood, obtained 28 days after the second dose of the MenACWY control vaccine. The sequence derives from an adult who received the MenACWY meningococcal vaccine as a control. The rearrangement joins TRBV12-3 or TRBV12-4 to TRBJ1-2; D remains unclear. CDR3 DNA: TGTGCCAGCAGTTTTGTCGCCAACTATGGCTACACCTTC. Its protein product is CASSFVANYGYTF.